This T cell receptor (beta chain) was profiled in a study of cytomegalovirus exposure and HLA in healthy donors. The PCR used 60 Vbeta and 13 Jbeta primers. Generated by immunoSEQ multiplex PCR, the TCRdb table keeps only in-frame clones and is missing some. Of fewer than 200,000 clones in the sample, 55% to 75% were seen once. Sequenced input: PBMCs. This receptor was taken from a human donor in good health.

The CDR3 region has the DNA TGTGCCAGCAGTTTGGACAGGGCTGGAGGCTACACCTTC. Translated, it gives CASSLDRAGGYTF. The chain recombines TRBV7-3 with TRBJ1-2, with 8 bases aligning to TRBD1. V dropped 6 bases and J dropped 8; count of bases not matched to a gene: 8. The germline gives CDR1 SGHTA, CDR2 FQGTGA. This CDR3 comprises 13 residues.